This T cell receptor beta chain was captured in a study of shared clonotypes between healthy human individuals. Study-level results: In several donors, around 5% of naive CD4 clonotypes appeared in common. Since donors were few, the genetic and exposure-history diversity represented was limited.

The CDR3 totals 19 residues. Trimming took 4 bases from V and 4 from J; bases not matched to a gene: 13. Germline assignment: CDR1 KGHSH and CDR2 LQKENI. In the case of this clone: Antigen specificity is unknown.

Clones were sequenced by immunoSEQ multiplex PCR, and TCRdb holds only the in-frame ones, with some missing. The table lists approximately 1,500,000 clones, 98% of them singletons, with around 0.45% in the top ten. The clonotype comes from a man aged 25 to 45 in good health. The chain carries TRBV18 and TRBJ2-6, with 10 positions matching TRBD1. Sequenced: naive CD4+ T cells sorted from blood. Subset here: CD45RA+ positively selected. CDR3: CASSRGDRDRGFGANVLTF. DNA for the CDR3: TGTGCCAGCTCACGCGGCGACCGGGACAGGGGCTTCGGGGCCAACGTCCTGACTTTC.